This T cell receptor (beta chain) derives from a study of blood T cell repertoires in COVID-19. About the study: Whether acute or convalescent, the COVID-19 samples came from the United States, Italy and Spain.

The assay was immunoSEQ multiplex PCR, and TCRdb's table has in-frame clones only and misses some. Among 100,000 to 120,000 clones listed, roughly 84% were seen once. The trim removed 0 bases at V and 5 bases at J, leaving 0 bases unmatched. Germline V lookup: CDR1 LGHNA, CDR2 YNFKEQ. CDR3 length equals 14 residues. The rearrangement joins TRBV4-2 to TRBJ2-3, with 9 bases matching TRBD2. The clonotype originates from a man aged 35 to 55 with acute or convalescent COVID-19. Material: peripheral blood. Here the CDR3 reads CASSQELAGDTQYF. In DNA form, the CDR3 reads TGTGCCAGCAGCCAAGAACTAGCGGGAGATACGCAGTATTTT.